This T cell receptor beta chain was documented in a study of long-term antiretroviral therapy in people with HIV. To note about this clone: Its antigen is unidentified.

Points from the study as a whole: The study found that diversity rose after ART but stayed below transplant donor controls.

This was the immunoSEQ v3.0 assay at survey level. Profiling relied on immunoSEQ multiplex PCR, and the TCRdb table lists in-frame clones only, not all of them. The sample yields roughly 31,000 clones, approximately 90% seen once. This TCR came from a man aged 50 to 60 with HIV. The sequenced sample was unsorted PBMCs, obtained around 5 years before starting antiretroviral therapy.

DNA of the CDR3: TGTGCCAGCAGCAAAGCGCGTTGCGGGAGGTTGCAGACCCAGTACTTC. Translation gives CASSKARCGRLQTQYF. V gene TRBV21-1 combines with J gene TRBJ2-5; TRBD2, the table's D call, lacks a check against the DNA. TRBV21-1 is labeled a pseudogene. The CDR3 has 16 amino acids.